The present TCR beta chain was sequenced within a study of blood T cells in healthy people across ages. Sample-barcoded 5' priming and a J-beta primer mix drove a second PCR of roughly 7 to 11 cycles. A template-switch adaptor that had 12 random nucleotides put a tag on each cDNA molecule. TCRdb analysed the 5' RACE reads with MiXCR anew, one entry per CDR3 protein. The top ten hold 23% of the sample, which has 1.5 million to 2 million distinct CDR3 sequences, 30% to 40% seen once. Trimming pared 4 bases from V and 2 bases from J, leaving 14 bases between. From germline, CDR1 is SGHTA and CDR2 FQGNSA. The CDR3 has 15 amino acids. This clonotype came up many times.

The rearrangement links TRBV7-2 to TRBJ2-5, with D possibly matching TRBD2 (6 bases). Sequencing was carried out using blood. The source is a human donor in good health. This CDR3 reads CASSSGLGLQETQYF. The CDR3 DNA is TGTGCCAGCAGCTCGGGACTGGGACTGCAAGAGACCCAGTACTTC.